Described below is a single TCR beta chain sequence and its context. Germline V gene lookup returns CDR1 SEHNR and CDR2 FQNEAQ (reference sequence). V was shortened by 0 bases and J by 2 bases, with 8 bases between the two germline ends. CDR3 size: 16 residues. The sample originates from a study of CD8 T cells in Susac syndrome. The authors reverse transcribed roughly 0.45 to 1 ug RNA with random hexamers. TCRdb independently ran MiXCR on the immunoSEQ multiplex PCR reads; one entry per CDR3 protein. The table lists 180,000 or so distinct CDR3 sequences, around 94% of them singletons, with around 0.14% in the top ten. Sequencing of TCR beta, carried out with a high-throughput approach, was applied to CD8+ and CD4+ T cells from the blood.

The V gene is TRBV7-9, the J gene TRBJ2-6; possibly TRBD2 for D (6 bases). Material: CD4+ T cells from PBMCs. The clonotype originates from a human donor in good health. CDR3 sequence reads: CASSLARGPGANVLTF. CDR3 coding DNA: TGTGCCAGCAGCTTAGCGCGGGGTCCTGGGGCCAACGTCCTGACTTTC.